The clone carrying this TCR beta chain has at least ten counts. Its antigen is undetermined. The sample comes from a study of T-cell reconstitution after alpha-beta-depleted transplantation in children. Findings and limits, study-wide: About two months after transplant, alpha-beta T cells reportedly came from several hundred expanded graft clones. From surviving recipient T cells and thymic progenitors came the high day-60 TCRbeta diversity observed in some patients. One year post-transplant, T-cell counts and diversity were largely derived from T cells produced anew.

Germline V gene sequence: CDR1 SGHTA, CDR2 FQGTGA. The CDR3 runs 13 residues. V was pared by 3 bases and J by 4 bases, with 1 base of the junction left unmatched. Preparing the TCRbeta library involved the use of unique molecular identifiers. TCRdb used MiXCR to reprocess the PCR reads, holding one entry per CDR3 protein. The table has some 190,000 distinct CDR3 sequences, around 10% seen once. The receptor comes from a boy younger than 10 with acute myeloid leukemia, due to receive a stem cell transplant. J is TRBJ1-1 and V is TRBV7-3; 8 nucleotides agree with TRBD1. Source: PBMCs, taken before TCRalphabeta/CD19-depleted stem cell transplant. This CDR3 reads CASSFTGGTEAFF. The CDR3 DNA reads as TGTGCCAGCAGCTTCACAGGGGGCACTGAAGCTTTCTTT.